These T cell receptor beta chains were read from a single sample in a study of T cell changes during pregnancy in multiple sclerosis. Sequenced by immunoSEQ multiplex PCR; TCRdb stores in-frame clones only, minus some. The sample has about 20,000 clones, approximately 90% seen once. The input for sequencing was CD8+ T cells from peripheral blood mononuclear cells, taken in the third trimester of pregnancy. These receptors were collected from a female donor in good health, enrolled as a control in a pregnancy study. Both conserved end residues are part of each CDR3. The order of the fields is clone size, CDR3 length, J gene, V gene, D gene, CDR3 protein, CDR3 DNA. D genes are given only for firm matches. Not every row has a clone size; where given, it reads once, few, many or a size class.

clone size: -
CDR3 length: 14
J gene: TRBJ2-5
V gene: TRBV7-2
D gene: TRBD2
CDR3 protein: CASSSREGRWDQYF
CDR3 DNA: TGTGCCAGCAGCTCCCGGGAGGGTAGGTGGGACCAGTACTTC

clone size: -
CDR3 length: 14
J gene: TRBJ2-1
V gene: TRBV15
D gene: -
CDR3 protein: CATSRGLGVDEQFF
CDR3 DNA: TGTGCCACCAGCAGAGGCCTAGGGGTGGATGAGCAGTTCTTC

clone size: -
CDR3 length: 17
J gene: TRBJ2-2
V gene: TRBV5-5
D gene: TRBD2
CDR3 protein: CASPLAGGPFFTGELFF
CDR3 DNA: TGTGCCAGCCCTCTAGCGGGAGGCCCTTTTTTCACCGGGGAGCTGTTTTTT

clone size: -
CDR3 length: 15
J gene: TRBJ2-7
V gene: TRBV9
D gene: -
CDR3 protein: CASSVGPGGVYEQYF
CDR3 DNA: TGTGCCAGCAGCGTAGGGCCGGGGGGCGTATACGAGCAGTACTTC

clone size: -
CDR3 length: 15
J gene: TRBJ2-3
V gene: TRBV6-4
D gene: -
CDR3 protein: CASRADEGGGHTQYF
CDR3 DNA: TGTGCCAGCAGGGCCGACGAGGGGGGGGGCCATACGCAGTATTTT

clone size: -
CDR3 length: 14
J gene: TRBJ1-4
V gene: TRBV2
D gene: -
CDR3 protein: CASTSSSPNEKLFF
CDR3 DNA: TGTGCCAGCACCTCGAGTTCCCCTAATGAAAAACTGTTTTTT

clone size: once
CDR3 length: 16
J gene: TRBJ2-7
V gene: TRBV5-8
D gene: TRBD2
CDR3 protein: CASSWPGVGTSYEQYF
CDR3 DNA: TGTGCCAGCAGCTGGCCGGGGGTCGGGACTAGCTACGAGCAGTACTTC

clone size: -
CDR3 length: 15
J gene: TRBJ2-1
V gene: TRBV19
D gene: TRBD2
CDR3 protein: CASSMTSGGYDEQFF
CDR3 DNA: TGTGCCAGTAGTATGACTAGCGGGGGTTACGATGAGCAGTTCTTC

clone size: -
CDR3 length: 14
J gene: TRBJ1-1
V gene: TRBV7-3
D gene: -
CDR3 protein: CASSPHSGSTEAFF
CDR3 DNA: TGTGCCAGCAGCCCGCACAGCGGGAGCACTGAAGCTTTCTTT

clone size: once
CDR3 length: 16
J gene: TRBJ1-3
V gene: TRBV6-5
D gene: TRBD1
CDR3 protein: CASSYRQGEAGNTIYF
CDR3 DNA: TGTGCCAGCAGTTACCGACAGGGGGAAGCAGGAAACACCATATATTTT